This T cell receptor beta chain was captured in a study of T cell changes during pregnancy in multiple sclerosis. Assay used: immunoSEQ multiplex PCR; TCRdb lists only in-frame clones, some missing. The sample comprises roughly 50,000 clones, approximately 94% of which are singletons, and approximately 3.5% rests with the top ten. Germline V gene data show CDR1 as SGHAT and CDR2 as FQNNGV. The trim removed 5 bases at V and 2 bases at J, leaving 20 bases unmatched. The CDR3 extends over 19 amino acids. The gene calls are TRBV11-2 and TRBJ2-5; TRBD1 matches at 7 bases. The source was CD8+ T cells from peripheral blood mononuclear cells, collected in the third trimester of pregnancy. This clonotype originated in a female donor with multiple sclerosis, enrolled in a pregnancy study. CDR3 sequence reads: CASSQRQGQILLFQETQYF. DNA of the CDR3: TGTGCCAGCAGCCAGCGACAGGGTCAAATCCTACTATTTCAAGAGACCCAGTACTTC.